A single sample gave rise to the 19 T cell receptor beta chains below, sequenced in a study of blood T cell repertoires in COVID-19. TCRdb's copy holds only in-frame clones and misses some; the assay was immunoSEQ multiplex PCR. The top ten clones hold roughly 0.99% of a sample with around 150,000 clones, roughly nine tenths of them seen once. Sequenced input: peripheral blood. These receptor sequences come from a man aged 18 to 29 with acute or convalescent COVID-19.

For this clone: This CDR3 is also generated by other DNA sequences in the sample. The rearrangement links TRBV9 to TRBJ2-3, with a tentative D call TRBD1 (6 bases). This CDR3 has 13 amino acids. CDR1 SGDLS and CDR2 YYNGEE come from the germline V gene. V dropped 1 base and J dropped 5 bases, with 8 bases sitting between them. Written as DNA, the CDR3 is TGTGCCAGCAGCGTACAAGGGGGAGATACGCAGTATTTT. Its translation: CASSVQGGDTQYF.

This clone appeared once. The chain couples TRBV28 to TRBJ2-1; 13 bases align to TRBD2. The V segment lost 9 bases and the J segment 5 bases; nucleotides outside the gene matches: 7. This CDR3 is built from 15 residues. CDR1 is MDHEN and CDR2 is SYDVKM in the germline V gene. The CDR3 DNA is TGTGCCAGGACTCCAACTAGCGGGGGGGACAATGAGCAGTTCTTC. Translating it yields CARTPTSGGDNEQFF.

V is TRBV4-1 and J is TRBJ1-5, with 9 positions matching TRBD1. The CDR3 is made up of 19 amino acids. Germline lookup yields CDR1 MGHRA and CDR2 YSYEKL. The V segment lost 2 bases and the J segment 6 bases; nucleotides outside the gene matches: 17. The CDR3 nucleotides are TGCGCCAGCAGCCAACAGCCGTCCGGAGGGACAGGGTTAGGTCAGCCCCAGCATTTT. This sequence encodes CASSQQPSGGTGLGQPQHF.

This clone was counted only a few times. This chain joins TRBV4-1 and TRBJ2-7, with TRBD1 identical over 7 bases. This CDR3 is built from 14 residues. The germline CDR1 and CDR2 sequences are MGHRA and YSYEKL. V gave up 4 bases and J gave up 5 bases; unmatched junction bases: 8. The CDR3 bases are TGCGCCAGCAGCCGAGACAGGGTAGGGCACGAGCAGTACGTC. Amino acid sequence: CASSRDRVGHEQYV.

This chain links TRBV7-9 with TRBJ1-5, with TRBD1 matching 9 bases. The CDR3 runs to 15 residues. Trimming at V came to 2 bases and at J to 7 bases, leaving 6 bases not matched to a gene. Germline CDR1 and CDR2: SEHNR and FQNEAQ (reference sequence). CDR3 region: CASSLTGGVGQPQHF. The CDR3 DNA is TGTGCCAGCAGCTTAACAGGGGGCGTAGGACAGCCCCAGCATTTT. Full variable domain (rest looked up from reference TRBV7-9 and TRBJ1-5): DTGVSQNPRHKITKRGQNVTFRCDPISEHNRLYWYRQTLGQGPEFLTYFQNEAQLEKSRLLSDRFSAERPKGSFSTLEIQRTEQGDSAMYLCASSLTGGVGQPQHFGDGTRLSIL.

Written as DNA, the CDR3 is TGTGCCAGCAGCACCCCCGGGACACACATCAATACAGATACGCAGTATTTT. Encoded protein: CASSTPGTHINTDTQYF. The chain links TRBV3-1 (or the pseudogene TRBV3-2) to TRBJ2-3; TRBD1 might be the D (6 bases). Germline V gives CDR1 LGHDT, CDR2 YNNKEL (reference sequence). This CDR3 is built from 17 residues. Between the trimmed V and J ends, which lost 5 bases and 3 bases, there was a span of 21 bases.

The chain links TRBV7-9 to TRBJ1-5; D may be TRBD1 (6 bases). Germline V gene lookup returns CDR1 SEHNR and CDR2 FQNEAQ (reference sequence). The CDR3 totals 15 residues. V lost 1 base and J lost 2, with 9 bases in between. DNA of the CDR3: TGTGCCAGCAGCTTAGGGGCAGGGGGCAATCAGCCCCAGCATTTT. Translated, it gives CASSLGAGGNQPQHF.

The chain is built from TRBV25-1 and TRBJ1-1; D uncertain. The CDR3 covers 14 residues. Germline-derived CDR1 and CDR2 are MGHDK and SYGVNS. Trimming stripped 4 bases from V and 4 bases from J, with 13 bases between. CDR3 sequence reads: CASSVGELGTEAFF. Written as DNA, the CDR3 is TGTGCCAGCAGTGTCGGGGAATTGGGCACTGAAGCTTTCTTT.

A few counts support this clone. The rearrangement joins TRBV5-1 to TRBJ1-3, with D maybe TRBD1 (6 bases). Germline CDR1 and CDR2: SGHRS and YFSETQ. The CDR3 has 15 residues. V lost 1 base and J 2 bases, leaving 10 bases between the germline ends. The CDR3 coding sequence is TGCGCCAGCAGCTTGTCAGGGGCGCCTGGAAACACCATATATTTT. The encoded protein is CASSLSGAPGNTIYF.

The V and J genes are TRBV29-1 and TRBJ2-1; 10 bases are a match to TRBD2. The junction had 1 base not matched to a gene; V was cut back by 4 bases and J by 4 bases. There are 13 residues in the CDR3. The germline CDR1 and CDR2 sequences are SQVTM and ANQGSEA. This chain's CDR3 is CSVAAGGYNEQFF. Written as DNA, the CDR3 is TGCAGCGTTGCAGCGGGGGGGTACAATGAGCAGTTCTTC.

The chain has TRBV12-5 and TRBJ1-5; D is undetermined. Germline CDR1 reads LGHNT; CDR2 reads FRNRAP. This CDR3 is built from 15 residues. The ends were cut back, 1 base at V and 6 bases at J, with 13 bases in the middle. CDR3 sequence: CASGLGVWGGQPQHF. The CDR3 coding sequence is TGTGCTAGTGGTTTGGGGGTTTGGGGAGGTCAGCCCCAGCATTTT.

The rearrangement uses TRBV20-1 and TRBJ1-2; a weak D match, TRBD1 (5 bases). Germline-derived CDR1 and CDR2 are DFQATT and SNEGSKA (reference sequence). CDR3 length: 12 amino acids. Trimming pared 3 bases from V and 4 bases from J, leaving 9 bases between. CDR3 loop: CSASLGVYGYTF. Written as DNA, the CDR3 is TGCAGTGCTAGTTTAGGGGTCTATGGCTACACCTTC.

The chain has TRBV7-9 and TRBJ2-5; D possibly corresponds to TRBD2 (6 bases). Germline CDR1 and CDR2: SEHNR and FQNEAQ (reference sequence). The CDR3 contains 15 residues. Between the trimmed V and J ends, which lost 1 base and 4 bases, there was a span of 13 bases. CDR3 DNA: TGTGCCAGCAGCTTAGTTGCGGGGACGGGAGAGACCCAGTACTTC. Translated: CASSLVAGTGETQYF.

In its sample, this clone was seen once. The V and J genes are TRBV4-1 and TRBJ2-5, with TRBD2 matching over 12 bases. This CDR3 is built from 15 residues. V was clipped by 6 bases and J by 4 bases; unmatched bases: 6. The V gene's germline CDR1 is MGHRA and CDR2 YSYEKL. CDR3 DNA sequence: TGCGCCAGCAGTCGCTCTAGCGGGGGGGGAGAGACCCAGTACTTC. As protein: CASSRSSGGGETQYF.

The J gene is TRBJ1-5, the V gene TRBV15; the match to TRBD1 covers 8 bases. V gave up 3 bases and J gave up 6 bases; unmatched junction bases: 4. CDR1 is LNHNV and CDR2 is YYDKDF in the germline V gene (reference sequence). The CDR3 consists of 14 residues. This CDR3 is CATSRQGAVQPQHF. The CDR3 region has the DNA TGTGCCACCAGCAGGCAGGGGGCGGTTCAGCCCCAGCATTTT.

This clone was seen only once. The rearrangement links TRBV5-5 to TRBJ1-5, with D possibly TRBD1 on 6 matching bases. Looked up from germline, CDR1 is SGHKS and CDR2 is YYEKEE (reference sequence). Between the trimmed V and J ends, which lost 1 base and 3 bases, there was a span of 14 bases. The CDR3 contains 16 residues. CDR3 coding DNA: TGTGCCAGCAGCTTGAGGGACACCGGGATCAATCAGCCCCAGCATTTT. It specifies CASSLRDTGINQPQHF. Variable domain in full (rest from reference TRBV5-5 and TRBJ1-5): DAGVTQSPTHLIKTRGQQVTLRCSPISGHKSVSWYQQVLGQGPQFIFQYYEKEERGRGNFPDRFSARQFPNYSSELNVNALLLGDSALYLCASSLRDTGINQPQHFGDGTRLSIL.

This clone was observed once. The rearrangement links TRBV9 to TRBJ2-7, with a possible D match to TRBD1 (6 bases). CDR1 and CDR2 from the germline V gene are SGDLS and YYNGEE. The length of the CDR3 is 15 residues. V lost 1 base and J 2 bases, leaving 13 bases between the germline ends. The CDR3 here is CASSVYPTGTYEQYF. The CDR3 nucleotides are TGTGCCAGCAGCGTATACCCGACAGGAACCTACGAGCAGTACTTC.

The chain recombines TRBV7-2 with TRBJ1-1, with D possibly being TRBD1 (6 bases). The CDR3 contains 15 residues. The germline gives CDR1 SGHTA, CDR2 FQGNSA. V was cut by 5 bases and J by 3 bases, with 16 bases left in between. The CDR3 is CASSPVAGTHTEAFF. The CDR3 DNA is TGTGCCAGCAGCCCCGTAGCTGGGACACACACTGAAGCTTTCTTT.

The J gene is TRBJ2-5, the V gene TRBV25-1, with TRBD2 as a possible D gene (6 bases). This CDR3 spans 15 amino acids. Germline-derived CDR1 and CDR2 are MGHDK and SYGVNS. Trimming took 3 bases from V and 5 from J, leaving 16 bases between them. The CDR3: CASSEGGGVGETQYF. CDR3 nucleotide sequence: TGTGCCAGCAGTGAGGGTGGCGGGGTAGGGGAGACCCAGTACTTC. Looking up the rest from reference TRBV25-1 and TRBJ2-5 gives the full variable domain: EADIYQTPRYLVIGTGKKITLECSQTMGHDKMYWYQQDPGMELHLIHYSYGVNSTEKGDLSSESTVSRIRTEHFPLTLESARPSHTSQYLCASSEGGGVGETQYFGPGTRLLVL.